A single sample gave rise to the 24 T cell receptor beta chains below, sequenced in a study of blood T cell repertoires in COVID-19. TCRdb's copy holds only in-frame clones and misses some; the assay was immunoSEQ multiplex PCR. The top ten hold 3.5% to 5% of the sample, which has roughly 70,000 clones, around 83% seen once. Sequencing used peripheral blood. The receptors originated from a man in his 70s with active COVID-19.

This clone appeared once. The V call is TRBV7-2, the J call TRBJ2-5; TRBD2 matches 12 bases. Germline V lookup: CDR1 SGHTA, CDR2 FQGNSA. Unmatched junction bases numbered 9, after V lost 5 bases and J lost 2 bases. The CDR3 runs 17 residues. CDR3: CASSPRRLAGGQETQYF. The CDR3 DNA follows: TGTGCCAGCAGCCCACGGAGGCTAGCGGGAGGGCAAGAGACCCAGTACTTC.

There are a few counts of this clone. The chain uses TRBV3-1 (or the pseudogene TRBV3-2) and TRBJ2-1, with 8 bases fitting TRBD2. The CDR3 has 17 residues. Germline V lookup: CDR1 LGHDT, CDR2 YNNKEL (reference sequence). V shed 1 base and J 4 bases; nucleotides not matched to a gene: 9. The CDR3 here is CASSQGLGGATYNEQFF. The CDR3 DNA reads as TGTGCCAGCAGCCAAGGCCTCGGGGGGGCCACTTACAATGAGCAGTTCTTC.

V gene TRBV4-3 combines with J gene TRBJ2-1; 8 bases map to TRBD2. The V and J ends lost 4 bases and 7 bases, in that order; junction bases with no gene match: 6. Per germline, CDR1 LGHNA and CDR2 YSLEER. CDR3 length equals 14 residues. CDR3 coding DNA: TGCGCCAGCAGCCTCCTCCCGGGGGGGAATGAGCAGTTCTTC. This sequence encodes CASSLLPGGNEQFF.

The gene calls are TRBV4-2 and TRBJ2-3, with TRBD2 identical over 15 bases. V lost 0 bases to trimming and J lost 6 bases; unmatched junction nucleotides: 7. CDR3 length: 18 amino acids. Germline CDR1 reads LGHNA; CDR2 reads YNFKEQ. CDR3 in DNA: TGTGCCAGCAGCCAAGATTTCCGGACTAGCGGGAGGGCGGATACGCAGTATTTT. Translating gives CASSQDFRTSGRADTQYF.

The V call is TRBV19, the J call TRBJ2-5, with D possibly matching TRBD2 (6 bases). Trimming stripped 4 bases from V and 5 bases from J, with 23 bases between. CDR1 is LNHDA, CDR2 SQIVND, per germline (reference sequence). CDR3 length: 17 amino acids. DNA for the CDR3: TGTGCCAGTAGTACAGGAGTGGGTCGGGGGATCGGGGAGACCCAGTACTTC. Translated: CASSTGVGRGIGETQYF.

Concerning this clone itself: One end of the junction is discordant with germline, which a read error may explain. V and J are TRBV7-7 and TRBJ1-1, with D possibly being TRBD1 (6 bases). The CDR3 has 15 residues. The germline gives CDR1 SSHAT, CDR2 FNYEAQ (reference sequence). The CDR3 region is CASSLGGGPNTEAFF. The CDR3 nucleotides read TGTGCTAGCAGCTTAGGGGGGGGACCGAACACTGAAGCTTTCTTT.

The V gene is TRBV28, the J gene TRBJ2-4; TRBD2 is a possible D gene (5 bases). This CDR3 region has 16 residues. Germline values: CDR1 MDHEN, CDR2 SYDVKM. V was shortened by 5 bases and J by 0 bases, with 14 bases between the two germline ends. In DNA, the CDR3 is TGTGCCAGCAGTGGCCCGGAGGCCAGAGCCAAAAACATTCAGTACTTC. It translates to CASSGPEARAKNIQYF.

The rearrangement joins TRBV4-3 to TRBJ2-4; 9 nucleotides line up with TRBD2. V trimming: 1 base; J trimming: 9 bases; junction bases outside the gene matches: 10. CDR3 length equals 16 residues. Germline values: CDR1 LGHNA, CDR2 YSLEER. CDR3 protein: CASSQGLASGIGIQYF. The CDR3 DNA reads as TGCGCCAGCAGCCAAGGGTTGGCTAGCGGGATAGGCATTCAGTACTTC.

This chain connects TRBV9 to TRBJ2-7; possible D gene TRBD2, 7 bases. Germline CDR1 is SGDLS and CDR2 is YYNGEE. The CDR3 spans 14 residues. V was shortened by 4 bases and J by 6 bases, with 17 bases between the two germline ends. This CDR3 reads CASSWRAGEGEQYF. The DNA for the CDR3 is TGTGCCAGCAGCTGGAGGGCAGGGGAGGGCGAGCAGTACTTC.

Here the CDR3 reads CASSFPDLADTQYF. The CDR3 nucleotides read TGTGCCAGCAGCTTCCCAGACTTGGCAGATACGCAGTATTTT. The chain employs TRBV11-1 and TRBJ2-3; D unclear. Per germline, CDR1 SGHAT and CDR2 FQDESV (reference sequence). V lost 3 bases, J lost 4 bases, and 11 bases lay in between. The CDR3 runs 14 residues.

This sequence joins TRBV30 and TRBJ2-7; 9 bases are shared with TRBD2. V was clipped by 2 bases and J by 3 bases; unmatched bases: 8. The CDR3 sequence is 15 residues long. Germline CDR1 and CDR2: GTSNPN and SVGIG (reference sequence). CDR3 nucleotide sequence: TGTGCCTGGAGTACCCCCGGGACTAGCCGCTACGAGCAGTACTTC. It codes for CAWSTPGTSRYEQYF.

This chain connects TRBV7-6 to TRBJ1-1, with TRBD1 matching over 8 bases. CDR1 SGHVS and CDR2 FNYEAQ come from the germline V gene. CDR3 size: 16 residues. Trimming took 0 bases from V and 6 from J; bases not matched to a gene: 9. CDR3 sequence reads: CASSLAGGQVGAEAFF. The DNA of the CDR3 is TGTGCCAGCAGCTTAGCGGGGGGACAGGTCGGCGCTGAAGCTTTCTTT. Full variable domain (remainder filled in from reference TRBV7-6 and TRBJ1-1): GAGVSQSPRYKVTKRGQDVALRCDPISGHVSLYWYRQALGQGPEFLTYFNYEAQQDKSGLPNDRFSAERPEGSISTLTIQRTEQRDSAMYRCASSLAGGQVGAEAFFGQGTRLTVV.

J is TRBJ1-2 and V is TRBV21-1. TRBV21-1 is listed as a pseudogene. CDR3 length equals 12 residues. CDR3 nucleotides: TGTGCCAGCGGGCTTGGTGGGAGTGGCTACACCTTC. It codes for CASGLGGSGYTF.

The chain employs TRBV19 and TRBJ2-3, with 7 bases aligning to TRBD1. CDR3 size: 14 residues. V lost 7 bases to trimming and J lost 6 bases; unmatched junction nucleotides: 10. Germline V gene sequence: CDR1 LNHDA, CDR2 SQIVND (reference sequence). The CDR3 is CASTGNTRGDTQYF. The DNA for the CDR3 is TGTGCCAGTACAGGAAACACCAGGGGGGATACGCAGTATTTT.

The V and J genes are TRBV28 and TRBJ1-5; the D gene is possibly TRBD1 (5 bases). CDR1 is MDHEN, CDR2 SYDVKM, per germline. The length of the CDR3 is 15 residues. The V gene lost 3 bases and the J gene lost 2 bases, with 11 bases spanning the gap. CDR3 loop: CASSFVRGGNQPQHF. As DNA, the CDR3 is TGTGCCAGCAGTTTCGTCCGGGGGGGCAATCAGCCCCAGCATTTT.

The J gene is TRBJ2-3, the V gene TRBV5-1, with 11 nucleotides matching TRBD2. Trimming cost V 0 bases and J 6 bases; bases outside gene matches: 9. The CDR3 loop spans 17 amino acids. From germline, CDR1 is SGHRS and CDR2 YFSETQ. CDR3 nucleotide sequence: TGCGCCAGCAGCTTGGGGCTAGCGGGAGGCCAAGGGGATACGCAGTATTTT. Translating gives CASSLGLAGGQGDTQYF. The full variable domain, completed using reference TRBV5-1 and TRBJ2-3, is KAGVTQTPRYLIKTRGQQVTLSCSPISGHRSVSWYQQTPGQGLQFLFEYFSETQRNKGNFPGRFSGRQFSNSRSEMNVSTLELGDSALYLCASSLGLAGGQGDTQYFGPGTRLTVL.

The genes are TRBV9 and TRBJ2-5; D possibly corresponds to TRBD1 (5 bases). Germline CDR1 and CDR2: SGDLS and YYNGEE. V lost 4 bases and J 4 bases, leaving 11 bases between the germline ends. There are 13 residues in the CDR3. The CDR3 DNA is TGTGCCAGCAGCCCCTTAGGGGTAGAGACCCAGTACTTC. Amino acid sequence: CASSPLGVETQYF. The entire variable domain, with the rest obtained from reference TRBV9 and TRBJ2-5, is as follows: DSGVTQTPKHLITATGQRVTLRCSPRSGDLSVYWYQQSLDQGLQFLIQYYNGEERAKGNILERFSAQQFPDLHSELNLSSLELGDSALYFCASSPLGVETQYFGPGTRLLVL.

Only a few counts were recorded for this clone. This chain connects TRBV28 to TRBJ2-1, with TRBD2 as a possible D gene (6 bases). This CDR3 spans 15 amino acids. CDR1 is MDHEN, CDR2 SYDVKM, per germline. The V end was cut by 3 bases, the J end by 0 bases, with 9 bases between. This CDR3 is CASSFRGSSYNEQFF. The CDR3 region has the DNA TGTGCCAGCAGTTTTCGGGGGAGCTCCTACAATGAGCAGTTCTTC. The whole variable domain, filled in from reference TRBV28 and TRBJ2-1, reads DVKVTQSSRYLVKRTGEKVFLECVQDMDHENMFWYRQDPGLGLRLIYFSYDVKMKEKGDIPEGYSVSREKKERFSLILESASTNQTSMYLCASSFRGSSYNEQFFGPGTRLTVL.

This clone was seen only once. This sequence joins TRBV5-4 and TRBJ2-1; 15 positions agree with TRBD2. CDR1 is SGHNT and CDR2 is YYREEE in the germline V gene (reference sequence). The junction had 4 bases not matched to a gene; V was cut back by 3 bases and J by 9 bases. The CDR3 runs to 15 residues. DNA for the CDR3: TGTGCCAGCAGCTCCCCGGGACTAGCGGGAGGTGAGCAGTTCTTC. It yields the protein CASSSPGLAGGEQFF.

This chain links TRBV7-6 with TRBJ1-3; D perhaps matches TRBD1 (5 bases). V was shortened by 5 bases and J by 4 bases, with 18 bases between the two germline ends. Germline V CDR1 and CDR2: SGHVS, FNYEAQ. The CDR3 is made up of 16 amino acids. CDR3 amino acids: CASSALSGMRGNTIYF. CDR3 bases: TGTGCCAGCAGCGCTTTATCAGGGATGAGAGGAAACACCATATATTTT.

DNA for the CDR3: TGTGCCAGCAGCTTAAGCGGGAGGGGAGAGCAGTACTTC. The encoded protein is CASSLSGRGEQYF. This chain links TRBV7-2 with TRBJ2-7, with 10 bases identical to TRBD2. Losses at the gene ends were 2 bases for V and 7 bases for J; bases not matched to a gene: 2. The germline CDR1 and CDR2 sequences are SGHTA and FQGNSA. The CDR3 totals 13 residues.

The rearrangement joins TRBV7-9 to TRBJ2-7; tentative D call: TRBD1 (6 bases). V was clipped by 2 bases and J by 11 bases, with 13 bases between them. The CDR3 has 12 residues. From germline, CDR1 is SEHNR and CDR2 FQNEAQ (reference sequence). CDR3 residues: CASSLKGVPKYF. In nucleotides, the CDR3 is TGTGCCAGCAGCTTAAAGGGGGTCCCCAAGTACTTC.

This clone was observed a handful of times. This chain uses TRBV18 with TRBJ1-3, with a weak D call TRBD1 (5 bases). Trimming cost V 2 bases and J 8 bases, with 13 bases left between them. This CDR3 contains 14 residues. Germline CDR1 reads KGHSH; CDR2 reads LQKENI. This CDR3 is CASSPTQGGDTIYF. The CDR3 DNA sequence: TGTGCCAGCTCACCAACCCAGGGAGGCGACACCATATATTTT.

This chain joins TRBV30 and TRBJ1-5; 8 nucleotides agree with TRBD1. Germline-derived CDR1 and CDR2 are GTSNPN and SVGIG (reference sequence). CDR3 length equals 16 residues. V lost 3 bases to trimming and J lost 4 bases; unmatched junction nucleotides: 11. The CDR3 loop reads CAWSPGGQVANQPQHF. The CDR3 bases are TGTGCCTGGAGCCCAGGGGGACAGGTGGCGAATCAGCCCCAGCATTTT.